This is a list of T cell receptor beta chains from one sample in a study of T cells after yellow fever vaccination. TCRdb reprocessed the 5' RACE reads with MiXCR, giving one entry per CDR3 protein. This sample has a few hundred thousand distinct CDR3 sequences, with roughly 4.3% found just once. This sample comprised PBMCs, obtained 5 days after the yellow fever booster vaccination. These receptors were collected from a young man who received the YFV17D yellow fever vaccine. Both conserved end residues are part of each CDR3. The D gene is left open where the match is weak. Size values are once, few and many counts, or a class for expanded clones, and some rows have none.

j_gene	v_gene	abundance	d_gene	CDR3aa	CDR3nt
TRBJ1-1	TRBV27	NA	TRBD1	CASSQGAQTEAFF	TGTGCCAGCTCACAGGGGGCGCAAACTGAAGCTTTCTTT
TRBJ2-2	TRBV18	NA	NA	CASSPRRGEGETGELFF	TGTGCCAGCTCACCACGTAGGGGCGAGGGAGAGACCGGGGAGCTGTTTTTT
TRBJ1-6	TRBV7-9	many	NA	CASSSGGYSPLHF	TGTGCCAGCAGCTCTGGAGGATATTCACCCCTCCACTTT
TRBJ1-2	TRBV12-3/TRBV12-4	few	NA	CASSFEGSGGYTF	TGTGCCAGCAGTTTCGAGGGCTCGGGTGGCTACACCTTC
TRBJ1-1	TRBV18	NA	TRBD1	CASSPQQGANTEAFF	TGTGCCAGCTCACCGCAACAGGGGGCGAACACTGAAGCTTTCTTT
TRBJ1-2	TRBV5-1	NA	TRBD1	CASSLEDRNYGYTF	TGCGCCAGCAGCTTGGAGGACAGGAACTATGGCTACACCTTC
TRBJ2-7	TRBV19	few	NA	CASSLTQGSEQYF	TGTGCCAGTAGTCTCACCCAGGGTTCAGAGCAGTACTTC
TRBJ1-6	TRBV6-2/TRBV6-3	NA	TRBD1	CATVGQGSRRSYNSPLHF	TGTGCCACCGTCGGACAGGGGTCTCGTCGCTCCTATAATTCACCCCTCCACTTT
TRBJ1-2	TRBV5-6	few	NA	CASRPRDGLYGYTF	TGTGCCAGCAGACCCCGGGACGGTCTTTATGGCTACACCTTC
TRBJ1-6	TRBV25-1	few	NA	CASSAQAAWRPPLHF	TGTGCCAGCAGTGCCCAGGCCGCCTGGCGTCCACCCCTCCACTTT
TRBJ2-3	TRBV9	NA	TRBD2	CASSPSSGTSTDTQYF	TGTGCCAGCAGCCCTAGTAGCGGGACTAGCACAGATACGCAGTATTTT
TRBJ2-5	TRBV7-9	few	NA	CASSLRAAGRETQYF	TGTGCCAGCAGCTTGAGGGCAGCCGGTCGAGAGACCCAGTACTTC
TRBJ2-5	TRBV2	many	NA	CASGLQETQYF	TGTGCCAGCGGACTTCAAGAGACCCAGTACTTC
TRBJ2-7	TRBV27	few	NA	CASRKHGSYDEQYF	TGTGCCAGCAGAAAACACGGGTCCTACGACGAGCAGTACTTC
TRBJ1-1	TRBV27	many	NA	CASSLGASTEAFF	TGTGCCAGCAGTTTGGGGGCTAGCACTGAAGCTTTCTTT
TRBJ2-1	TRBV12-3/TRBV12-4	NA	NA	CASSFRNEQFF	TGTGCCAGCAGTTTTCGGAATGAGCAGTTCTTC
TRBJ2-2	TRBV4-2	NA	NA	CASSQKHRNTGELFF	TGTGCCAGCAGCCAAAAACACCGGAACACCGGGGAGCTGTTTTTT
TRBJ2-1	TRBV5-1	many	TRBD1	CASSLGGTGEGNEQFF	TGCGCCAGCAGCTTGGGGGGGACAGGGGAAGGCAATGAGCAGTTCTTC
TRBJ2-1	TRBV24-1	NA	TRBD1	CATSDLGTPQGARDSYNEQFF	TGTGCCACCAGTGATTTGGGAACTCCTCAGGGGGCGCGGGATTCCTACAATGAGCAGTTCTTC
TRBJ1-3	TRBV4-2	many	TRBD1	CASSPTGVEGNTIYF	TGTGCCAGCAGCCCCACAGGGGTGGAAGGAAACACCATATATTTT
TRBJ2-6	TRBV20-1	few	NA	CSARSSAANVLTF	TGCAGTGCTAGAAGCTCTGCGGCCAACGTCCTGACTTTC
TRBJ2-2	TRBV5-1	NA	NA	CASSSPPSGELFF	TGCGCCAGCAGCTCTCCCCCCAGCGGGGAGCTGTTTTTT
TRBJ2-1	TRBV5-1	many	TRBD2	CASSQSGGSYNEQFF	TGCGCCAGCAGCCAGAGCGGGGGGTCCTACAATGAGCAGTTCTTC
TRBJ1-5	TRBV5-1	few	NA	CASSLEGGVGQPQHF	TGCGCCAGCAGCTTGGAAGGGGGGGTTGGTCAGCCCCAGCATTTT
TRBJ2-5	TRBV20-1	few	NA	CSASKQGETQYF	TGCAGTGCTAGCAAGCAGGGAGAGACCCAGTACTTC
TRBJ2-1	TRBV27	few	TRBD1	CASSWGQGDLNEQFF	TGTGCCAGCAGTTGGGGACAGGGGGACCTCAATGAGCAGTTCTTC
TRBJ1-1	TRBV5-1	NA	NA	CASSYGLGNTEAFF	TGCGCCAGCAGCTACGGCCTGGGGAACACTGAAGCTTTCTTT
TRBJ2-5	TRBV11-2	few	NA	CASTGTQETQYF	TGTGCCAGCACCGGGACCCAAGAGACCCAGTACTTC
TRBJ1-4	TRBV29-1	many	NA	CSVELGVGTSLFF	TGCAGCGTTGAATTGGGCGTGGGGACCTCACTGTTTTTT
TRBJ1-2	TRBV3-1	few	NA	CASSHEWSRVNGYTF	TGTGCCAGCAGCCATGAATGGTCGAGGGTAAATGGCTACACCTTC
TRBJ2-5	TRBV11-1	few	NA	CASSLGSSETQYF	TGTGCCAGCAGCTTGGGCAGTAGCGAGACCCAGTACTTC
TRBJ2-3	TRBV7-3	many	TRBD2	CASSRTIGGGTDTQYF	TGTGCCAGCAGCCGTACTATCGGGGGGGGCACAGATACGCAGTATTTT
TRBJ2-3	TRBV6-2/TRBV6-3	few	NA	CASSYSAADTQYF	TGTGCCAGCAGTTACTCCGCGGCAGATACGCAGTATTTT
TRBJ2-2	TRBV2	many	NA	CASSVDYTGELFF	TGTGCCAGCAGCGTTGATTACACCGGGGAGCTGTTTTTT
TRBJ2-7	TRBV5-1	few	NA	CASSPRTVTYEQYF	TGCGCCAGCAGCCCTCGGACAGTAACCTACGAGCAGTACTTC
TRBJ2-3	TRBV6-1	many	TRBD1	CASSEAQGEKADTQYF	TGTGCCAGCAGTGAAGCTCAGGGGGAAAAAGCAGATACGCAGTATTTT
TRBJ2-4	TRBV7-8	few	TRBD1	CASSMDRAKNIQYF	TGTGCCAGCAGCATGGACAGGGCCAAAAACATTCAGTACTTC
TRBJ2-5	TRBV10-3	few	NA	CAISESNSETQYF	TGTGCCATCAGTGAGTCTAATTCGGAGACCCAGTACTTC
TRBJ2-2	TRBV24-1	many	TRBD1	CATSDPRTGNPGELFF	TGTGCCACCAGTGACCCACGGACAGGGAACCCCGGGGAGCTGTTTTTT
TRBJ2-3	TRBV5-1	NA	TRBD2	CASSPQSGTSTDTQYF	TGCGCCAGCAGCCCTCAGAGCGGGACTAGCACAGATACGCAGTATTTT
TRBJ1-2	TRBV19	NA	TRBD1	CASEDRVYGYTF	TGTGCCAGTGAGGACAGGGTCTATGGCTACACCTTC
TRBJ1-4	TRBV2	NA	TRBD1	CASRGTGGPGKLFF	TGTGCCAGCAGGGGGACAGGGGGCCCTGGAAAACTGTTTTTT
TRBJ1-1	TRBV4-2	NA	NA	CASSQVAGQQYTEAFF	TGTGCCAGCAGCCAAGTGGCTGGACAGCAATACACTGAAGCTTTCTTT
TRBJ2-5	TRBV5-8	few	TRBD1	CASSLGGQWEETQYF	TGTGCCAGCAGCTTGGGGGGACAGTGGGAAGAGACCCAGTACTTC
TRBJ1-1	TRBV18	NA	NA	CASSHRAVNTEAFF	TGTGCCAGCTCACACAGGGCGGTGAACACTGAAGCTTTCTTT
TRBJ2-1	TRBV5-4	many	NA	CASSRASVGGDEQFF	TGTGCCAGCAGCCGGGCCTCGGTAGGTGGCGATGAGCAGTTCTTC
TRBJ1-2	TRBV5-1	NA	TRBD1	CASSPGQGVKGYTF	TGCGCCAGCAGCCCTGGACAGGGGGTGAAAGGCTACACCTTC
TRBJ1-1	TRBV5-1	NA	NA	CASSPAFAGPNTEAFF	TGCGCCAGCAGCCCGGCCTTCGCAGGGCCGAACACTGAAGCTTTCTTT
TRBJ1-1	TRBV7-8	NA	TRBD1	CASSFYRDRGLKGAFF	TGTGCCAGCAGCTTTTACCGGGACAGGGGGCTTAAGGGAGCTTTCTTT
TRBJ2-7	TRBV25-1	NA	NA	CASGGDGYYEQYF	TGTGCCAGCGGAGGGGACGGATACTACGAGCAGTACTTC
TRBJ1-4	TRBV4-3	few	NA	CASSQDLWGLRTNEKLFF	TGCGCCAGCAGCCAAGATCTGTGGGGACTGAGGACAAATGAAAAACTGTTTTTT
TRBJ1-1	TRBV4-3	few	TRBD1	CASSQDPSDRESFF	TGCGCCAGCAGCCAAGACCCCTCCGACAGGGAGTCTTTCTTT
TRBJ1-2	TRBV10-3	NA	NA	CAISESNVYGYTF	TGTGCCATCAGTGAGTCGAACGTTTACGGCTACACCTTC